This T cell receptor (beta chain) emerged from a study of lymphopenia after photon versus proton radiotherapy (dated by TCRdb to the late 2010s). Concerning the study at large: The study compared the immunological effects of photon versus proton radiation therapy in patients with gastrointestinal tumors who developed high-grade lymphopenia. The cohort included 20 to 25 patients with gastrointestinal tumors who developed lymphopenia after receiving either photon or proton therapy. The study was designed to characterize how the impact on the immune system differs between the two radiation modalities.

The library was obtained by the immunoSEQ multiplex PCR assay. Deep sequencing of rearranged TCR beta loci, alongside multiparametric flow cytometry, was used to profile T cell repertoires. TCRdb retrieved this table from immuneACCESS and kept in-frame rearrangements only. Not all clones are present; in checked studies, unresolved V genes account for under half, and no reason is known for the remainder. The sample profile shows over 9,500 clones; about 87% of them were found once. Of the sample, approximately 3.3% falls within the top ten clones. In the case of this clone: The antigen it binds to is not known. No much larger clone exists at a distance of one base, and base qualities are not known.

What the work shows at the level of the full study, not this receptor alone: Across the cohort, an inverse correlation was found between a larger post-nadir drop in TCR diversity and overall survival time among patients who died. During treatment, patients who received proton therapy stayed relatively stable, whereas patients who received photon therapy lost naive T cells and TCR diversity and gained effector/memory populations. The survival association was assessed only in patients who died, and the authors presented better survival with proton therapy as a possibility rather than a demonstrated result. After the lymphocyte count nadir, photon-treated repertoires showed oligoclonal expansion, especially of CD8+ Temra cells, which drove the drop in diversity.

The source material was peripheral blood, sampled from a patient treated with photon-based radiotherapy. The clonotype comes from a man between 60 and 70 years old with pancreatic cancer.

In nucleotides, the sequence is TGTGCCACCAGCAGACTAGCGGGGGATGAGCAGTTCTTC. It translates as CATSRLAGDEQFF. The V gene is TRBV15 and the J gene is TRBJ2-1, and 10 bases in between align with TRBD2. Trimming removed 2 bases from V and 8 bases from J; the gene matches leave 0 bases unexplained. The CDR3 runs 13 residues from the cysteine to the phenylalanine. The sequence is cut down to CDR3 DNA, 39 bases in frame from base 1. CDR1 LNHNV and CDR2 YYDKDF were looked up in the germline V gene (reference sequence).